Following are 3 T cell receptor beta chains from one sample sequenced in a study of regulatory T cells in long-lasting Graves disease. Researchers made TCR beta libraries by using iRepertoire HTBI primers and running Arm-PCR on CDR3 regions. TCRdb itself ran the multiplex PCR reads through MiXCR, one entry per CDR3 protein. The sample has around 420,000 distinct CDR3 sequences, around 15% seen once; the top ten hold approximately 21%. Noted time point: newly diagnosed GD, antithyroid drugs for less than 3 months. The TCR library was prepared using RNA isolated from PBMCs. This specimen was peripheral blood mononuclear cells (PBMCs), taken at new diagnosis, from a patient treated with antithyroid drugs. The receptor set was obtained from a female donor with Graves disease.

The chain combines TRBV7-9 with TRBJ1-1; no firm D call. CDR1 and CDR2 from the germline V gene are SEHNR and FQNEAQ (reference sequence). V lost 3 bases and J lost 0, with 17 bases in between. The CDR3 totals 17 residues. CDR3 amino acids: CASSFGSGRRMNTEAFF. CDR3 DNA: TGTGCCAGCAGCTTTGGTTCCGGGAGACGAATGAACACTGAAGCTTTCTTT.

This clonotype showed up many times. The chain has TRBV4-1 and TRBJ2-1; tentatively, D is TRBD2 (6 bases). CDR1 is MGHRA, CDR2 YSYEKL, per germline. Trimming removed 4 bases at V and 7 bases at J, with 20 bases between. CDR3 size: 16 residues. In DNA, the CDR3 is TGCGCCAGCAGCCCCTTAACTACGGGAGCGCGTAATGAGCAGTTCTTC. It specifies CASSPLTTGARNEQFF.

This clonotype was detected only once. The chain is built from TRBV6-1 and TRBJ2-5; no reliable D call. Germline V lookup: CDR1 MNHNS, CDR2 SASEGT. The V gene lost 4 bases and the J gene lost 4 bases, with 10 bases spanning the gap. The CDR3 length is 13 residues. CDR3 sequence (DNA): TGTGCCAGCAGTGTCGGGTATGGAGAGACCCAGTACTTC. Translation gives CASSVGYGETQYF.